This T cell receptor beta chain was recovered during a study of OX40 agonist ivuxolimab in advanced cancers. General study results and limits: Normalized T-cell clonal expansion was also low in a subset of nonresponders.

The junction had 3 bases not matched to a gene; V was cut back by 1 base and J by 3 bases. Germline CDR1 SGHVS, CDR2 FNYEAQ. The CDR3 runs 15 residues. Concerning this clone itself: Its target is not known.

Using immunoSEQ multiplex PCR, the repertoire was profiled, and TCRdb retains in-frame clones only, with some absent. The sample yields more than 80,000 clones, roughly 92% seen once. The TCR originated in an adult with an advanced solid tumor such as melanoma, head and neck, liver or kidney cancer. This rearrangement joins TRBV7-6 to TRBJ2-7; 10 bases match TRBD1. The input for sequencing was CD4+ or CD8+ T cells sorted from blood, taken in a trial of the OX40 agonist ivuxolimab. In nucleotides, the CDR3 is TGTGCCAGCAGCTTAGGGACAGGGGGAGGCTACGAGCAGTACTTC. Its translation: CASSLGTGGGYEQYF.